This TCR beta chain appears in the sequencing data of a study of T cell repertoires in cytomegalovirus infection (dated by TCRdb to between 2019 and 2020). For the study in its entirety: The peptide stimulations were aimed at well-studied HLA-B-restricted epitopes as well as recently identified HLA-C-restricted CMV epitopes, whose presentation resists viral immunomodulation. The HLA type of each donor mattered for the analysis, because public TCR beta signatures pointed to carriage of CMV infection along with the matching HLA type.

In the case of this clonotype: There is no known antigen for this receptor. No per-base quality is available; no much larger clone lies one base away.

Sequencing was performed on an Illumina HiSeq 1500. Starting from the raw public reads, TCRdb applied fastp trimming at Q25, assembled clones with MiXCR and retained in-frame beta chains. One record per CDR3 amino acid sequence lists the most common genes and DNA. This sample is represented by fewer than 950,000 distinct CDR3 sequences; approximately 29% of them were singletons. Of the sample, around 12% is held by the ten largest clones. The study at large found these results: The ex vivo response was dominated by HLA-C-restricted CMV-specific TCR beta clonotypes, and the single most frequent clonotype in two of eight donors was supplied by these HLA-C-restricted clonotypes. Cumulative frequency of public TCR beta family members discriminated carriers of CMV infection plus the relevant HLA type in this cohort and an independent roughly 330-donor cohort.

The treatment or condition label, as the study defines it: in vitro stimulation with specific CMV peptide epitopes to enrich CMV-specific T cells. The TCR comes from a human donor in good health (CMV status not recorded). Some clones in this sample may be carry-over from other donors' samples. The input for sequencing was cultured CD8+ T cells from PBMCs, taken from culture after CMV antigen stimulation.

The bases are TGTGCCACCAGCACAATAACAGGGACGGGGACTGAAGCTTTCTTT. Translated, it gives CATSTITGTGTEAFF. This chain is built from TRBV15 and TRBJ1-1; a tentative D call is TRBD1 (6 bases match). The CDR3, from cysteine to phenylalanine, totals 15 residues. The retained sequence is limited to the CDR3, 45 bases, with the frame set at the first base. V and J are truncated by 4 bases and 5 bases respectively, leaving an intervening sequence of 17 bases. As encoded in the germline V gene (reference sequence), CDR1 is LNHNV while CDR2 is YYDKDF.